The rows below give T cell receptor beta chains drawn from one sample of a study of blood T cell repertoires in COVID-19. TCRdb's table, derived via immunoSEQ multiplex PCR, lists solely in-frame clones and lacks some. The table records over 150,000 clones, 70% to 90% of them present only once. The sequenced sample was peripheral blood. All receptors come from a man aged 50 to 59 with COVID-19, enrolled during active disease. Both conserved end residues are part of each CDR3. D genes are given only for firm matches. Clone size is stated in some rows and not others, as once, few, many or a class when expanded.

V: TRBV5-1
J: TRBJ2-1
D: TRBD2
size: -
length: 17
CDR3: CASSYSGTSGRVGEQFF
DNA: TGCGCCAGCAGCTACTCCGGGACTAGCGGACGAGTGGGTGAGCAGTTCTTC

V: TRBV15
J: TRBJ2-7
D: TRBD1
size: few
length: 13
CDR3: CATSREDRYEQYF
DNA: TGTGCCACCAGCAGAGAGGACAGGTACGAGCAGTACTTC

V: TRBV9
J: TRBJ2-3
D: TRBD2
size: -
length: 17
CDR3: CASSVATWEGSTDTQYF
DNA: TGTGCCAGCAGCGTAGCTACGTGGGAGGGAAGCACAGATACGCAGTATTTT

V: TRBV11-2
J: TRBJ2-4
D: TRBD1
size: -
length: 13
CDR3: CATQQGVGNIQYF
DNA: TGTGCCACACAACAGGGGGTGGGGAACATTCAGTACTTC

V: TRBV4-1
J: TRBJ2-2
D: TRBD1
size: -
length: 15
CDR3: CASSQGQLLAGELFF
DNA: TGCGCCAGCAGCCAGGGACAGCTCCTCGCCGGGGAGCTGTTTTTT

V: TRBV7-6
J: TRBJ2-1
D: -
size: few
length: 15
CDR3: CASSSPGFSYNEQFF
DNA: TGTGCCAGCAGCTCACCGGGATTCTCCTACAATGAGCAGTTCTTC

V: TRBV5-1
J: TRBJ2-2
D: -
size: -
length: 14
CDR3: CASSFSSNTGELFF
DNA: TGCGCCAGCAGCTTTAGTTCGAACACCGGGGAGCTGTTTTTT

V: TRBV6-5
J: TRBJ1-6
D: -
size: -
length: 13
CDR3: CASSLRDNSPLHF
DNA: TGTGCCAGCAGCCTGAGGGATAATTCACCCCTCCACTTT

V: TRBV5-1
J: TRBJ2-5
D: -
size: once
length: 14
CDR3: CASSLELAEGTQYF
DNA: TGCGCCAGCAGCTTGGAACTAGCCGAAGGGACCCAGTACTTC

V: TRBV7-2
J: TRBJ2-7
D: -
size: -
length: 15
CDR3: CASSLLGGRGYEQYF
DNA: TGTGCCAGCAGCTTACTGGGGGGTAGAGGCTACGAGCAGTACTTC

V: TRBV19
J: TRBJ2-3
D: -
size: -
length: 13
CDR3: CASSIPSTDTQYF
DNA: TGTGCCAGTAGTATTCCGAGCACAGATACGCAGTATTTT

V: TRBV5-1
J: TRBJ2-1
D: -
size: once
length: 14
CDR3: CASSLGAGNNEQFF
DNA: TGCGCCAGCAGCTTGGGGGCAGGTAACAATGAGCAGTTCTTC

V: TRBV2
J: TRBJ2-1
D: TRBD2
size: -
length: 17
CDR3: CASSGTSGSAFYNEQFF
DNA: TGTGCCAGCAGTGGGACTAGCGGGAGCGCGTTTTACAATGAGCAGTTCTTC

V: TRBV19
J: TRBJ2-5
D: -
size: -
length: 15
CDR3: CASRDTGFRQETQYF
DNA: TGTGCCAGTAGAGACACAGGGTTTCGGCAAGAGACCCAGTACTTC

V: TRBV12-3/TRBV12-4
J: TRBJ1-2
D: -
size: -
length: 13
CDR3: CASSKSSTYGYTF
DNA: TGTGCCAGCAGTAAATCATCAACATATGGCTACACCTTC

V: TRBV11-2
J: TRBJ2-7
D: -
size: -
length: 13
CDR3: CASSLVRVGEQYF
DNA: TGTGCCAGCAGCTTAGTGAGGGTGGGAGAGCAGTACTTC